The source of this TCR beta chain is a study of blood T cell repertoires in COVID-19. On the study more broadly: The cDNA or gDNA used as material had been derived from T cells, B-cell-depleted T cells, or PBMCs.

Here immunoSEQ multiplex PCR was the method, and the copy in TCRdb shows in-frame clones only, minus some. The sample lists about 200,000 clones; 70% to 85% were seen once. Per germline, CDR1 LGHNA and CDR2 YSLEER. The CDR3 is 15 residues long. Trimming left V 0 bases short and J 0 bases short, with 9 bases between. The origin of this receptor is a human donor with acute or convalescent COVID-19. The donor label of this sample is uncertain. Specimen: peripheral blood. The chain uses TRBV4-3 and TRBJ2-7, with D maybe TRBD2 (6 bases). The CDR3 nucleotides read TGCGCCAGCAGCCAAGATCTGACTAGCTCCTACGAGCAGTACTTC. Its protein is CASSQDLTSSYEQYF.